This is a list of T cell receptor beta chains from one sample in a study of CD8 T cells in ankylosing spondylitis. TCRdb passed the 5' RACE reads through MiXCR, listing each CDR3 protein once. The profile shows about 160,000 distinct CDR3 sequences, roughly 44% of them singletons. The sample consisted of synovial fluid, either unsorted or a sorted T cell fraction (not recorded which). These receptors were collected from a male donor with ankylosing spondylitis. Each CDR3 is given with its conserved first and last residue. Fields, in order: J gene, D gene, clone size, V gene, CDR3 protein, CDR3 DNA. The D gene is left open where the match is weak. Rows give clone size only sometimes, using once, few, many, or a class for an expanded clone.

J gene: TRBJ2-1; D gene: .; clone size: many; V gene: TRBV27; CDR3 protein: CASSLFDSNEQFF; CDR3 DNA: TGTGCCAGCAGCCTATTCGACAGTAATGAGCAGTTCTTC
J gene: TRBJ2-6; D gene: .; clone size: once; V gene: TRBV6-5; CDR3 protein: CASSLLEAGANVLTF; CDR3 DNA: TGTGCCAGCAGTTTACTTGAAGCTGGGGCCAACGTCCTGACTTTC
J gene: TRBJ1-5; D gene: .; clone size: .; V gene: TRBV20-1; CDR3 protein: CSAKPDQPQHF; CDR3 DNA: TGCAGTGCCAAACCCGATCAGCCCCAGCATTTT
J gene: TRBJ2-2; D gene: .; clone size: few; V gene: TRBV7-9; CDR3 protein: CASSRVNVGTGELFF; CDR3 DNA: TGTGCCAGCAGCCGTGTGAATGTGGGCACCGGGGAGCTGTTTTTT
J gene: TRBJ2-7; D gene: TRBD1; clone size: many; V gene: TRBV27; CDR3 protein: CASSPGTGGYEQYF; CDR3 DNA: TGTGCCAGCAGTCCGGGGACAGGGGGATACGAGCAGTACTTC
J gene: TRBJ1-2; D gene: .; clone size: few; V gene: TRBV5-1; CDR3 protein: CASSFVGKGIGYGYTF; CDR3 DNA: TGCGCCAGCAGCTTCGTAGGAAAAGGGATCGGCTATGGCTACACCTTC
J gene: TRBJ2-2; D gene: TRBD1; clone size: .; V gene: TRBV12-3/TRBV12-4; CDR3 protein: CASSLALGGVYTGELFF; CDR3 DNA: TGTGCCAGCAGTCTGGCCCTAGGGGGCGTATACACCGGGGAGCTGTTTTTT
J gene: TRBJ2-3; D gene: .; clone size: .; V gene: TRBV27; CDR3 protein: CASSLYSGVSDTQYF; CDR3 DNA: TGTGCCAGCAGTTTATATTCGGGAGTCTCAGATACGCAGTATTTT
J gene: TRBJ2-7; D gene: .; clone size: .; V gene: TRBV9; CDR3 protein: CASSVDDNRFLYEQYF; CDR3 DNA: TGTGCCAGCAGCGTAGATGATAACAGGTTTCTATACGAGCAGTACTTC
J gene: TRBJ2-3; D gene: TRBD2; clone size: .; V gene: TRBV20-1; CDR3 protein: CSAGPTSGGVDTQYF; CDR3 DNA: TGCAGTGCTGGTCCAACTAGCGGGGGTGTAGATACGCAGTATTTT
J gene: TRBJ2-7; D gene: .; clone size: .; V gene: TRBV12-5; CDR3 protein: CASGTGVPTYEQYF; CDR3 DNA: TGTGCTAGTGGGACAGGCGTACCGACCTACGAGCAGTACTTC
J gene: TRBJ1-2; D gene: TRBD1; clone size: few; V gene: TRBV18; CDR3 protein: CASSPPGQYGGYTF; CDR3 DNA: TGTGCCAGCTCACCTCCGGGACAGTACGGTGGCTACACCTTC
J gene: TRBJ2-2; D gene: .; clone size: .; V gene: TRBV19; CDR3 protein: CASSIFYTNTGELFF; CDR3 DNA: TGTGCCAGTAGTATTTTCTACACCAACACCGGGGAGCTGTTTTTT
J gene: TRBJ1-4; D gene: .; clone size: .; V gene: TRBV5-1; CDR3 protein: CASSPGVPPGLFF; CDR3 DNA: TGCGCCAGCAGCCCCGGAGTCCCTCCGGGACTGTTTTTT
J gene: TRBJ2-5; D gene: .; clone size: .; V gene: TRBV6-2/TRBV6-3; CDR3 protein: CASRELQETQYF; CDR3 DNA: TGTGCCAGCAGAGAGCTACAAGAGACCCAGTACTTC
J gene: TRBJ2-1; D gene: TRBD2; clone size: many; V gene: TRBV7-8; CDR3 protein: CASSLPQYSGTSGGEQFF; CDR3 DNA: TGTGCCAGCAGCTTACCCCAATACTCCGGGACTAGCGGGGGGGAGCAGTTCTTC
J gene: TRBJ2-1; D gene: TRBD2; clone size: .; V gene: TRBV13; CDR3 protein: CASSSTGGLAGFEQFF; CDR3 DNA: TGTGCCAGCAGCTCCACCGGGGGACTAGCGGGGTTTGAGCAGTTCTTC
J gene: TRBJ1-5; D gene: .; clone size: .; V gene: TRBV7-8; CDR3 protein: CASTLFGGQFNQPQHF; CDR3 DNA: TGTGCCAGCACCCTCTTTGGGGGACAATTCAATCAGCCCCAGCATTTT
J gene: TRBJ1-1; D gene: .; clone size: .; V gene: TRBV28; CDR3 protein: CASSLTGSKNTEAFF; CDR3 DNA: TGTGCCAGCAGTTTGACAGGAAGTAAGAACACTGAAGCTTTCTTT
J gene: TRBJ1-1; D gene: .; clone size: .; V gene: TRBV18; CDR3 protein: CASSPLRLGRNTEAFF; CDR3 DNA: TGTGCCAGCTCACCCCTCCGTCTGGGGAGGAACACTGAAGCTTTCTTT
J gene: TRBJ1-6; D gene: .; clone size: few; V gene: TRBV27; CDR3 protein: CASSLVGFYNSPLHF; CDR3 DNA: TGTGCCAGCAGTTTAGTCGGCTTTTATAATTCACCCCTCCACTTT
J gene: TRBJ1-1; D gene: .; clone size: few; V gene: TRBV12-3/TRBV12-4; CDR3 protein: CASNRDDDGRGTEAFF; CDR3 DNA: TGTGCCAGCAACAGAGACGACGACGGACGGGGGACTGAAGCTTTCTTT
J gene: TRBJ2-2; D gene: .; clone size: few; V gene: TRBV11-2; CDR3 protein: CASSLYGPTGELFF; CDR3 DNA: TGTGCCAGCAGCTTATATGGCCCCACCGGGGAGCTGTTTTTT
J gene: TRBJ2-1; D gene: .; clone size: .; V gene: TRBV13; CDR3 protein: CASSPGISYNEQFF; CDR3 DNA: TGTGCCAGCAGCCCAGGGATTTCCTACAATGAGCAGTTCTTC
J gene: TRBJ2-5; D gene: .; clone size: .; V gene: TRBV28; CDR3 protein: CASSLASSETQYF; CDR3 DNA: TGTGCCAGCAGCCTTGCAAGTAGCGAGACCCAGTACTTC
J gene: TRBJ2-2; D gene: TRBD1; clone size: .; V gene: TRBV2; CDR3 protein: CASRGRDSFFGELFF; CDR3 DNA: TGTGCCAGCAGGGGCCGGGACAGTTTCTTCGGGGAGCTGTTTTTT
J gene: TRBJ2-1; D gene: .; clone size: .; V gene: TRBV11-1; CDR3 protein: CASSLAAMGLVYNNEQFF; CDR3 DNA: TGTGCCAGCAGCTTAGCGGCAATGGGGCTAGTGTACAACAATGAGCAGTTCTTC
J gene: TRBJ2-3; D gene: .; clone size: .; V gene: TRBV7-9; CDR3 protein: CASSQRAPPLHTQYF; CDR3 DNA: TGTGCCAGCAGCCAACGGGCACCGCCTCTCCATACGCAGTATTTT
J gene: TRBJ2-1; D gene: .; clone size: few; V gene: TRBV12-3/TRBV12-4; CDR3 protein: CASRPPSEQNEQFF; CDR3 DNA: TGTGCCAGCAGACCCCCTTCGGAGCAGAATGAGCAGTTCTTC
J gene: TRBJ2-7; D gene: .; clone size: few; V gene: TRBV9; CDR3 protein: CASSVGGNSYEQYF; CDR3 DNA: TGTGCCAGCAGCGTAGGCGGGAACTCCTACGAGCAGTACTTC
J gene: TRBJ1-4; D gene: TRBD1; clone size: .; V gene: TRBV10-2; CDR3 protein: CASSDGTGGSVEKLFF; CDR3 DNA: TGCGCCAGCAGTGACGGGACAGGGGGGTCGGTGGAAAAACTGTTTTTT